What follows describes a single TCR beta chain. This sample was included in a study of blood T cell repertoires in COVID-19. Study-level information: PBMCs, B-cell-depleted T cells, or T cells were the source of the cDNA or gDNA that made up the material.

The germline V gene encodes CDR1 LGHDT and CDR2 YNNKEL (reference sequence). Trimming took 1 base from V and 1 from J, leaving 10 bases between them. The CDR3 extends over 15 amino acids. Which cohort a participant joined came from the clinical history participants gave. Original processing methods: Reference gene primer amplification in the assay estimated nucleated cell counts. Only in-frame clones appear in the TCRdb table, and some are missing; sequencing was by immunoSEQ multiplex PCR. V, J and clone size derive from that table, while D and trimming were established from the DNA sequence. The data show about half a million clones, about 88% seen once.

The rearrangement uses TRBV3-1 (or the pseudogene TRBV3-2) and TRBJ1-1, with no clear D. The receptor was derived from a woman in her sixties who had recovered from COVID-19. Input material: PBMCs or T cells enriched from blood (not recorded which). The CDR3 sequence is CASSQAGSGNTEAFF. The CDR3, as DNA: TGTGCCAGCAGCCAAGCGGGCAGCGGGAACACTGAAGCTTTCTTT.